These 26 T cell receptor beta chains were sequenced from one sample in a study of identifying expanded T cells in peripheral blood. The method was immunoSEQ multiplex PCR; TCRdb's version includes in-frame clones alone and lacks a portion of them. In the table there are about 100,000 clones, about 91% of which are singletons. The specimen was blood. Receptor source: a person between 18 and 70 years old in good health.

The chain links TRBV6-5 to TRBJ2-5; D unresolved. Germline V gives CDR1 MNHEY, CDR2 SVGAGI. The CDR3 has 11 residues. Between the trimmed V and J ends, which lost 7 bases and 5 bases, there was a span of 8 bases. The CDR3 is CASINGETQYF. DNA for the CDR3: TGTGCCAGCATCAACGGGGAGACCCAGTACTTC.

The gene calls are TRBV6-5 and TRBJ1-1; 8 bases line up with TRBD1. The germline V gene has CDR1 MNHEY and CDR2 SVGAGI. J was trimmed by 1 base and V by 3 bases; bases with no gene match: 4. The CDR3 extends over 15 amino acids. The CDR3 is CASSYTGTGNTEAFF. CDR3 DNA sequence: TGTGCCAGCAGTTATACCGGGACAGGGAACACTGAAGCTTTCTTT.

The chain recombines TRBV9 with TRBJ2-2, with D unresolved. Per germline, CDR1 SGDLS and CDR2 YYNGEE. V gave up 1 base and J gave up 8 bases, with 18 bases separating them. The CDR3 totals 16 residues. CDR3 in amino acids: CASSVQIAFLSGELFF. The CDR3 region has the DNA TGTGCCAGCAGCGTACAGATTGCTTTTCTTTCTGGGGAGCTGTTTTTT.

This chain links TRBV19 with TRBJ1-3; D is ambiguous. This CDR3 has 15 amino acids. V was cut by 7 bases and J by 4 bases, with 17 bases left in between. Germline V gene data show CDR1 as LNHDA and CDR2 as SQIVND (reference sequence). CDR3 sequence: CASTPYGREGNTIYF. CDR3 coding DNA: TGTGCCAGTACCCCCTACGGACGAGAAGGAAACACCATATATTTT. Full variable domain (missing parts from reference TRBV19 and TRBJ1-3): DGGITQSPKYLFRKEGQNVTLSCEQNLNHDAMYWYRQDPGQGLRLIYYSQIVNDFQKGDIAEGYSVSREKKESFPLTVTSAQKNPTAFYLCASTPYGREGNTIYFGEGSWLTVV.

V usage is TRBV21-1 and J usage is TRBJ1-5; the listed D gene, TRBD1, was not tested against the DNA. TRBV21-1 is a pseudogene locus. The CDR3 consists of 16 residues. CDR3 nucleotides: TGTGCCAGCAGCCCCGGGACAGGGGCCCCCACTCAGCCCCAGCATTTT. Protein sequence: CASSPGTGAPTQPQHF.

In its sample, this clone was seen once. The J gene is TRBJ2-7, the V gene TRBV7-3, with D perhaps assigned TRBD1 or TRBD2 (5 bases each). Germline loops: CDR1 SGHTA, CDR2 FQGTGA. This CDR3 is built from 15 residues. Trimming left V 5 bases short and J 7 bases short, with 21 bases between. CDR3 amino acids: CASSPGATPLGEQYF. The CDR3, as DNA: TGTGCCAGCAGCCCCGGGGCAACCCCTTTGGGGGAGCAGTACTTC.

This rearrangement joins TRBV27 to TRBJ2-7, with TRBD2 identical over 7 bases. From germline, CDR1 is MNHEY and CDR2 SMNVEV (reference sequence). Unmatched junction bases numbered 1, after V lost 5 bases and J lost 0 bases. CDR3 length equals 13 residues. The DNA for the CDR3 is TGTGCCAGCAGTAGCGGGGCCTCCTACGAGCAGTACTTC. Protein product: CASSSGASYEQYF.

The V and J genes are TRBV19 and TRBJ2-1; tentatively, D is TRBD2 (8 bases). Germline-derived CDR1 and CDR2 are LNHDA and SQIVND (reference sequence). CDR3 size: 16 residues. Trimming stripped 3 bases from V and 9 bases from J, with 21 bases between. CDR3 bases: TGTGCCAGTAGTATGATGATAGCGGGAAGACAGGGTGAGCAGTTCTTC. It encodes CASSMMIAGRQGEQFF.

The chain carries TRBV7-9 and TRBJ2-5; D is undetermined. CDR1 and CDR2 (germline): SEHNR, FQNEAQ (reference sequence). The CDR3 contains 12 residues. V shed 1 base and J shed 5 bases, with 5 bases lying between them. In DNA form, the CDR3 reads TGTGCCAGCAGCTTAGACGGTGAGACCCAGTACTTC. It specifies CASSLDGETQYF.

V gene TRBV14 combines with J gene TRBJ2-7; 7 bases align to TRBD1. With 5 bases clipped from V and 6 bases from J, the junction kept 10 bases outside the gene matches. This CDR3 has 14 amino acids. Germline CDR1 reads SGHDN; CDR2 reads FVKESK. The CDR3 nucleotides are TGTGCCAGCAGCTACAGGACAGGATCGGTCGAGCAGTACTTC. This encodes CASSYRTGSVEQYF.

V usage is TRBV7-3 and J usage is TRBJ2-7; a possible D gene is TRBD2 (6 bases). The CDR3 contains 13 residues. The germline V gene encodes CDR1 SGHTA and CDR2 FQGTGA. Trimming removed 5 bases from V and 7 bases from J, with 15 bases in between. The CDR3 DNA reads as TGTGCCAGCAGCCTCACGGAGGGCCTAGAGCAGTACTTC. As protein: CASSLTEGLEQYF.

This rearrangement joins TRBV19 to TRBJ1-6; D not certain. The CDR3 sequence is 15 residues long. V lost 3 bases and J 15 bases, leaving 21 bases between the germline ends. Germline V lookup: CDR1 LNHDA, CDR2 SQIVND (reference sequence). CDR3 nucleotides: TGTGCCAGTAGTATGTCAGTCTGGCCCTTAGGGTTCCTCCACTTT. This sequence encodes CASSMSVWPLGFLHF.

This chain uses TRBV7-9 with TRBJ1-3; tentatively, D is TRBD1 (6 bases). The CDR3 is 17 amino acids. The germline V gene encodes CDR1 SEHNR and CDR2 FQNEAQ (reference sequence). V was cut by 4 bases and J by 3 bases, with 19 bases left in between. CDR3 nucleotides: TGTGCCAGCAGCTCCCCCCGGGGCAGGGGAAATGGAAACACCATATATTTT. It is translated as CASSSPRGRGNGNTIYF. Full variable domain (remainder filled in from reference TRBV7-9 and TRBJ1-3): DTGVSQNPRHKITKRGQNVTFRCDPISEHNRLYWYRQTLGQGPEFLTYFQNEAQLEKSRLLSDRFSAERPKGSFSTLEIQRTEQGDSAMYLCASSSPRGRGNGNTIYFGEGSWLTVV.

The chain links TRBV30 to TRBJ2-3; TRBD2 is a possible D gene (7 bases). V dropped 7 bases and J dropped 2 bases, with 13 bases sitting between them. CDR1 is GTSNPN and CDR2 is SVGIG in the germline V gene (reference sequence). This CDR3 is built from 13 residues. CDR3 DNA: TGTGCCTCGGGGCGGGGGCACACAGATACGCAGTATTTT. Protein sequence: CASGRGHTDTQYF.

Comments on this clone: Additional DNA sequences in this sample encode the identical CDR3. The CDR3 here is CASSQGDRNYGYTF. In DNA form, the CDR3 reads TGCGCCAGCAGCCAGGGGGACAGGAACTATGGCTACACCTTC. The chain recombines TRBV4-1 with TRBJ1-2, with 8 bases that match TRBD1. After removal of 3 bases from V and 2 bases from J, the junction contained 2 bases not matched to a gene. The CDR3 loop spans 14 amino acids. CDR1 is MGHRA and CDR2 is YSYEKL in the germline V gene.

The chain has TRBV5-1 and TRBJ2-1; D not resolved. The germline gives CDR1 SGHRS, CDR2 YFSETQ. The V end lost 5 bases, the J end lost 7 bases, and 19 bases lay between the germline ends. The CDR3 covers 15 residues. Here the CDR3 DNA reads TGCGCCAGCAGTTCCTTAGCAGAGACCCGGAATGAGCAGTTCTTC. Its protein product is CASSSLAETRNEQFF.

The gene calls are TRBV6-4 and TRBJ2-3, with D possibly matching TRBD2 (6 bases). Germline V gene sequence: CDR1 MRHNA, CDR2 SNTAGT. Trimming took off 2 bases at V and 1 base at J, with 13 bases between the two ends. The CDR3 extends over 16 amino acids. CDR3 sequence: CASSDAREPGTDTQYF. The CDR3 bases are TGTGCCAGCAGTGACGCTCGGGAGCCGGGCACAGATACGCAGTATTTT.

The chain joins TRBV28 to TRBJ1-1; unclear D gene. The V end was cut by 5 bases, the J end by 2 bases, with 18 bases between. The germline V gene encodes CDR1 MDHEN and CDR2 SYDVKM. The CDR3 loop spans 16 amino acids. The CDR3 reads CASSTQPMQFNTEAFF. The CDR3 region has the DNA TGTGCCAGCAGTACCCAACCAATGCAATTCAACACTGAAGCTTTCTTT. Using reference TRBV28 and TRBJ1-1 for the parts outside the CDR3, the full variable domain is DVKVTQSSRYLVKRTGEKVFLECVQDMDHENMFWYRQDPGLGLRLIYFSYDVKMKEKGDIPEGYSVSREKKERFSLILESASTNQTSMYLCASSTQPMQFNTEAFFGQGTRLTVV.

The chain joins TRBV4-2 to TRBJ1-2; 7 positions agree with TRBD1. Germline V gives CDR1 LGHNA, CDR2 YNFKEQ. The CDR3 is 13 residues long. With 0 bases clipped from V and 7 bases from J, the junction kept 2 bases outside the gene matches. The chain's CDR3 is CASSQDNRGGYTF. The CDR3 nucleotides are TGTGCCAGCAGCCAAGATAACAGGGGTGGCTACACCTTC.

The chain combines TRBV29-1 with TRBJ1-1; maybe TRBD1 (5 bases). Looked up from germline, CDR1 is SQVTM and CDR2 is ANQGSEA. The V end was cut by 4 bases, the J end by 4 bases, with 10 bases between. The length of the CDR3 is 12 residues. The CDR3 sequence: CSVGGVSTEAFF. CDR3 in DNA: TGCAGCGTTGGAGGGGTAAGCACTGAAGCTTTCTTT.

This clone was counted a few times. The genes are TRBV29-1 and TRBJ2-3; 7 nucleotides agree with TRBD1. The CDR3 is 13 amino acids. Germline trimming cut 4 bases from V and 4 bases from J; bases unmatched to any gene: 5. Germline values: CDR1 SQVTM, CDR2 ANQGSEA. For the CDR3, the DNA is TGCAGCGTTGTAGGTCAGGGGGCAGATACGCAGTATTTT. Translating it yields CSVVGQGADTQYF.

This chain uses TRBV6-5 with TRBJ2-7, with TRBD1 identical over 9 bases. Germline-derived CDR1 and CDR2 are MNHEY and SVGAGI. The junction had 9 bases not matched to a gene; V was cut back by 6 bases and J by 6 bases. This CDR3 spans 14 amino acids. The CDR3 nucleotides are TGTGCCAGCAGGTGGGGACAGGGAGGGGGCGAGCAGTACTTC. Encoded protein: CASRWGQGGGEQYF.

The chain combines TRBV7-9 with TRBJ1-2; D may be TRBD1 (5 bases). Germline lookup yields CDR1 SEHNR and CDR2 FQNEAQ (reference sequence). Trimming stripped 0 bases from V and 4 bases from J, with 9 bases between. This CDR3 has 14 amino acids. The CDR3 DNA reads as TGTGCCAGCAGCTTAGCGTCAGGGTTCTATGGCTACACCTTC. Its protein is CASSLASGFYGYTF.

J is TRBJ2-1 and V is TRBV6-6; tentative D call: TRBD2 (5 bases). CDR3 length equals 15 residues. Germline values: CDR1 MNHNY, CDR2 SVGAGI (reference sequence). Deletions cut 6 bases from V and 5 bases from J, with 17 bases between. This CDR3 is CASRLGLPIDNEQFF. The CDR3 coding sequence is TGTGCCAGCAGGCTCGGACTCCCAATAGACAATGAGCAGTTCTTC.

In the case of this clone: The junction shows a germline mismatch at one end, possibly a read error. The chain recombines TRBV5-1 with TRBJ1-1; D ambiguous. Per the germline V gene, CDR1 is SGHRS and CDR2 is YFSETQ. The CDR3 is 11 amino acids. CDR3 nucleotides: TGCGCCAGCAGCTTGGACGGTAGCTGTTCATTT. Its protein product is CASSLDGSCSF.

The chain links TRBV6-5 to TRBJ2-7; 9 positions match TRBD1. Per germline, CDR1 MNHEY and CDR2 SVGAGI. CDR3 size: 15 residues. The J segment lost 1 base and the V segment lost 5 bases, leaving 6 bases of the junction unmatched. The CDR3, as DNA: TGTGCCAGCAGTAAGGACAGGGGAAATTCCTACGAGCAGTACTTC. Translated: CASSKDRGNSYEQYF.